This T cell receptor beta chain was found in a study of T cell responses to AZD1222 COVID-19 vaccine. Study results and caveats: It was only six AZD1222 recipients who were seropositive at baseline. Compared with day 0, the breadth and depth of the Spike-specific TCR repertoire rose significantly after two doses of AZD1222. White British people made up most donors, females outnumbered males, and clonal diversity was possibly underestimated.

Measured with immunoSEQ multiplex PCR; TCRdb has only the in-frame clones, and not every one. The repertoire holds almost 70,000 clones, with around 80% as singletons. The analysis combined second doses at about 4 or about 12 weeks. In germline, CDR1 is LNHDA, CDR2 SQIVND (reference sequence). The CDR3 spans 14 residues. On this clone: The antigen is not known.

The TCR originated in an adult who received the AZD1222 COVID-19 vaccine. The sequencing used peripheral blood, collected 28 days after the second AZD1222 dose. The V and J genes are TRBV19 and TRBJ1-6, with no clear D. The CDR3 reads CATKLSQESSPLHF. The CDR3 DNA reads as TGTGCGACAAAACTTTCACAAGAGAGCTCACCCCTCCACTTT. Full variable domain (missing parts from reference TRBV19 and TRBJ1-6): DGGITQSPKYLFRKEGQNVTLSCEQNLNHDAMYWYRQDPGQGLRLIYYSQIVNDFQKGDIAEGYSVSREKKESFPLTVTSAQKNPTAFYLCATKLSQESSPLHFGNGTRLTVT.